The next 21 T cell receptor beta chains were all read from a single sample in a study of OX40 agonist ivuxolimab in advanced cancers. Sequencing used immunoSEQ multiplex PCR; TCRdb keeps in-frame clones, though not all of them. The repertoire has 65,000 to 80,000 clones, approximately 80% of them found once; the top ten carry less than 9.5%. Material: CD4+ or CD8+ T cells sorted from blood, obtained in a trial of the OX40 agonist ivuxolimab. The receptors originated from an adult with an advanced solid tumor such as melanoma, head and neck, liver or kidney cancer.

The chain recombines TRBV5-1 with TRBJ1-4; no definite D call. V was pared by 4 bases and J by 7 bases, with 11 bases between. This CDR3 region has 13 residues. Germline CDR1 SGHRS, CDR2 YFSETQ. The CDR3 region has the DNA TGCGCCAGCAGCGGATCTTCCTCTGAAAAACTGTTTTTT. It specifies CASSGSSSEKLFF. Based on the CDR3 plus reference TRBV5-1 and TRBJ1-4, the full variable domain is KAGVTQTPRYLIKTRGQQVTLSCSPISGHRSVSWYQQTPGQGLQFLFEYFSETQRNKGNFPGRFSGRQFSNSRSEMNVSTLELGDSALYLCASSGSSSEKLFFGSGTQLSVL.

This chain joins TRBV19 and TRBJ1-2, with TRBD1 matching 8 bases. V lost 4 bases to trimming and J lost 4 bases; unmatched junction nucleotides: 14. CDR1 is LNHDA, CDR2 SQIVND, per germline (reference sequence). The CDR3 length is 17 residues. The CDR3 protein is CASSRSGQGRTSYGYTF. DNA of the CDR3: TGTGCCAGTAGTAGAAGTGGACAGGGCAGGACGAGCTATGGCTACACCTTC.

The chain has TRBV5-4 and TRBJ2-3; TRBD1 is a possible D gene (6 bases). CDR1 and CDR2 (germline): SGHNT, YYREEE (reference sequence). The CDR3 runs to 16 residues. V lost 0 bases, J lost 5 bases, and 16 bases lay in between. CDR3 residues: CASSLEAGGFGDTQYF. The CDR3 DNA reads TGTGCCAGCAGCTTGGAGGCTGGGGGCTTTGGAGATACGCAGTATTTT.

V gene TRBV6-5 combines with J gene TRBJ1-2; no firm D call. Germline lookup yields CDR1 MNHEY and CDR2 SVGAGI. Trimming removed 6 bases at V and 7 bases at J, with 15 bases between. The CDR3 covers 13 residues. The CDR3 protein is CASSRDGAGGYTF. Written as DNA, the CDR3 is TGTGCCAGCAGCAGAGATGGCGCTGGTGGCTACACCTTC.

This chain links TRBV4-2 with TRBJ2-2, with 9 bases identical to TRBD2. J was trimmed by 5 bases and V by 0 bases; bases with no gene match: 4. The germline V gene has CDR1 LGHNA and CDR2 YNFKEQ. The CDR3 covers 16 residues. The CDR3, as DNA: TGTGCCAGCAGCCAAGAGCCGGCGGGAGGGACCGGGGAGCTGTTTTTT. Its protein is CASSQEPAGGTGELFF.

The chain couples TRBV28 to TRBJ1-5, with D possibly being TRBD1 (5 bases). Germline V CDR1 and CDR2: MDHEN, SYDVKM. Trimming cost V 6 bases and J 7 bases, with 19 bases left between them. The CDR3 has 15 amino acids. As DNA, the CDR3 is TGTGCCAGCAGCTTAGCCGGGCCCGGGACGCAGCCCCAGCATTTT. Translated: CASSLAGPGTQPQHF.

The chain couples TRBV19 to TRBJ1-4; a weak D match, TRBD1 (5 bases). The CDR3 is made up of 15 amino acids. Germline V lookup: CDR1 LNHDA, CDR2 SQIVND (reference sequence). V was cut by 3 bases and J by 6 bases, with 14 bases left in between. The CDR3 reads CASSMGGRHDEKLFF. In nucleotides, the CDR3 is TGTGCCAGTAGTATGGGGGGGAGGCATGATGAAAAACTGTTTTTT.

The V gene is TRBV2, the J gene TRBJ2-7, with a possible D match to TRBD2 (6 bases). CDR1 SNHLY and CDR2 FYNNEI come from the germline V gene. Trimming took off 3 bases at V and 0 bases at J, with 15 bases between the two ends. This CDR3 is 16 amino acids long. The CDR3 is CASSERLVGGSYEQYF. DNA for the CDR3: TGTGCCAGCAGTGAGCGACTAGTTGGGGGCTCCTACGAGCAGTACTTC. Combining the CDR3 with reference TRBV2 and TRBJ2-7 gives the whole variable domain EPEVTQTPSHQVTQMGQEVILRCVPISNHLYFYWYRQILGQKVEFLVSFYNNEISEKSEIFDDQFSVERPDGSNFTLKIRSTKLEDSAMYFCASSERLVGGSYEQYFGPGTRLTVT.

The chain combines TRBV7-9 with TRBJ2-5; D not resolved. The CDR3 extends over 14 amino acids. The germline V and J ends were trimmed by 1 base and 2 bases, with 8 bases remaining between them. Germline V lookup: CDR1 SEHNR, CDR2 FQNEAQ (reference sequence). CDR3 DNA: TGTGCCAGCAGCTTAGGACGAGTTCAAGAGACCCAGTACTTC. Residues: CASSLGRVQETQYF.

The gene calls are TRBV19 and TRBJ1-3; unclear D gene. CDR3 length: 12 residues. V dropped 6 bases and J dropped 0 bases, with 3 bases sitting between them. The germline gives CDR1 LNHDA, CDR2 SQIVND (reference sequence). The CDR3 nucleotides are TGTGCCAGTAGGAGCTCTGGAAACACCATATATTTT. It translates to CASRSSGNTIYF.

The V gene is TRBV7-2, the J gene TRBJ2-3; 7 bases line up with TRBD2. CDR1 and CDR2 (germline): SGHTA, FQGNSA. The CDR3 contains 19 residues. V was clipped by 5 bases and J by 3 bases; unmatched bases: 20. The CDR3 reads CASSLKAGSGLGITDTQYF. The CDR3 DNA reads TGTGCCAGCAGCCTGAAGGCGGGCTCAGGACTAGGGATAACAGATACGCAGTATTTT.

The genes are TRBV7-2 and TRBJ2-5; the D is unclear. The V end was cut by 2 bases, the J end by 5 bases, with 3 bases between. Germline CDR1 SGHTA, CDR2 FQGNSA. This CDR3 contains 11 residues. CDR3 loop: CASSLLETQYF. CDR3 DNA sequence: TGTGCCAGCAGCTTACTTGAGACCCAGTACTTC.

This clone was counted a single time. Other DNA sequences in the sample encode the same CDR3. The gene calls are TRBV7-2 and TRBJ2-3; no reliable D call. V was pared by 4 bases and J by 0 bases, with 8 bases between. Looked up from germline, CDR1 is SGHTA and CDR2 is FQGNSA. The CDR3 consists of 14 residues. The CDR3 spells CASSSQSSTDTQYF. The CDR3 nucleotides are TGTGCCAGCAGCTCACAGTCTAGCACAGATACGCAGTATTTT.

V is TRBV9 and J is TRBJ2-5; D assignment may be TRBD1 or TRBD2 (5 bases each). The CDR3 sequence is 15 residues long. Trimming pared 4 bases from V and 0 bases from J, leaving 13 bases between. CDR1 is SGDLS, CDR2 YYNGEE, per germline. DNA of the CDR3: TGTGCCAGCAGCCTATTTTGGGGGAACCAAGAGACCCAGTACTTC. It specifies CASSLFWGNQETQYF.

The chain combines TRBV4-1 with TRBJ2-1; no clear D gene. The germline gives CDR1 MGHRA, CDR2 YSYEKL. The CDR3 runs to 12 residues. V was clipped by 6 bases and J by 7 bases, with 10 bases between them. CDR3 DNA: TGCGCCAGCAGATCACTTCGTAATGAGCAGTTCTTC. Translation gives CASRSLRNEQFF.

The V call is TRBV7-2, the J call TRBJ2-7; maybe TRBD1 (5 bases). The CDR3 extends over 13 amino acids. Trimming left V 5 bases short and J 6 bases short, with 14 bases between. Germline V gene lookup returns CDR1 SGHTA and CDR2 FQGNSA. The CDR3 sequence is CASSKLQGSEQYV. The CDR3 DNA follows: TGTGCCAGCAGCAAACTCCAGGGTAGCGAGCAGTACGTC.

The rearrangement joins TRBV6-6 to TRBJ2-3; the D gene could be TRBD1 or TRBD2 (7 bases each). Trimming pared 2 bases from V and 6 bases from J, leaving 15 bases between. The V gene's germline CDR1 is MNHNY and CDR2 SVGAGI (reference sequence). The CDR3 is 15 amino acids. The chain's CDR3 is CASSYLGQGGDTQYF. As DNA, the CDR3 is TGTGCCAGCAGTTACCTTGGGCAGGGGGGGGATACGCAGTATTTT.

The genes are TRBV10-2 and TRBJ1-2; possible D gene TRBD1, 5 bases. This CDR3 has 12 amino acids. Germline CDR1 reads WSHSY; CDR2 reads SAAADI. The V end was cut by 6 bases, the J end by 8 bases, with 13 bases between. CDR3 loop: CASRMSGRGYTF. Here the CDR3 DNA reads TGCGCCAGCAGGATGTCAGGGCGCGGCTACACCTTC.

The count of this clone is one. The CDR3 loop reads CASSSRREVKETQYF. CDR3 bases: TGTGCCAGCAGCTCCCGCCGGGAAGTAAAAGAGACCCAGTACTTC. The chain employs TRBV7-8 and TRBJ2-5, with D perhaps TRBD2 (5 bases). The V gene's germline CDR1 is SGHVS and CDR2 FQNEAQ. The CDR3 has 15 amino acids. Between the trimmed V and J ends, which lost 4 bases and 3 bases, there was a span of 15 bases.

The chain employs TRBV21-1 and TRBJ2-1. TRBV21-1 represents a pseudogene. CDR3 length: 13 amino acids. CDR3 protein: CASSKDGDGEQFF. In nucleotides, the CDR3 is TGTGCCAGCAGCAAAGACGGCGACGGTGAGCAGTTCTTC.

The chain uses TRBV6-6 and TRBJ1-4, with a weak D call TRBD1 (5 bases). V lost 6 bases and J lost 3, with 14 bases in between. CDR1 MNHNY and CDR2 SVGAGI come from the germline V gene (reference sequence). This CDR3 contains 15 residues. CDR3 DNA sequence: TGTGCCAGCAGCCCGACGGGACGGCCTAATGAAAAACTGTTTTTT. It codes for CASSPTGRPNEKLFF.